Listed below are T cell receptor beta chains from one sample, sequenced in a study of spatial heterogeneity in lung cancer. TCRdb reanalysed the 5' RACE reads using MiXCR and keeps one entry per CDR3 protein. This table holds about 110,000 distinct CDR3 sequences, 10% to 14% found once. The sample here was PBMCs, taken at follow-up. All receptors come from a female donor with early-stage non-small cell lung cancer. The CDR3 runs from the conserved cysteine through the conserved F or W. A D gene is named only where the DNA matches it firmly. Clone size is given for some rows only: seen once, a few or many times, or a class if the clone is expanded.

D	J	V	size	CDR3	DNA
.	TRBJ1-1	TRBV18	few	CASVMPSGGGTEAFF	TGTGCCAGCGTAATGCCGTCTGGGGGTGGCACTGAAGCTTTCTTT
TRBD1	TRBJ1-1	TRBV7-2	many	CASSSDRGDTEAFF	TGTGCCAGCAGCTCCGACAGGGGAGACACTGAAGCTTTCTTT
TRBD2	TRBJ2-1	TRBV24-1	.	CATSEWTSGRAQGPYNEQFF	TGTGCCACCAGTGAGTGGACTAGCGGGAGGGCCCAGGGTCCCTACAATGAGCAGTTCTTC
.	TRBJ2-3	TRBV7-2	.	CASSLRRTDTQYF	TGTGCCAGCAGCTTACGCCGGACAGATACGCAGTATTTT
.	TRBJ1-5	TRBV7-8	few	CASSSPGGSNQPQHF	TGTGCCAGCAGCTCGCCCGGGGGTAGCAATCAGCCCCAGCATTTT
.	TRBJ1-1	TRBV9	few	CASSANRVTEAFF	TGTGCCAGCAGCGCAAACAGGGTCACTGAAGCTTTCTTT
TRBD2	TRBJ2-5	TRBV29-1	few	CSVDGPGTKQETQYF	TGCAGCGTTGACGGCCCCGGGACTAAACAAGAGACCCAGTACTTC
.	TRBJ1-1	TRBV30	many	CAWNKQANTEAFF	TGTGCCTGGAATAAACAGGCAAACACTGAAGCTTTCTTT
.	TRBJ1-1	TRBV6-6	many	CASRAGPLRSDTEAFF	TGTGCCAGCCGGGCGGGTCCCTTGCGGTCGGACACTGAAGCTTTCTTT
.	TRBJ2-3	TRBV5-1	few	CASSTGTSQTDTQYF	TGCGCCAGCAGCACCGGGACTTCTCAAACAGATACGCAGTATTTT
.	TRBJ1-1	TRBV28	.	CASSFSGNTEAFF	TGTGCCAGCAGTTTTTCGGGAAACACTGAAGCTTTCTTT
.	TRBJ1-4	TRBV27	few	CASSSRPGTIEKLFF	TGTGCCAGCAGTTCCCGCCCCGGGACGATTGAAAAACTGTTTTTT
.	TRBJ1-3	TRBV28	.	CASSLLSNTIYF	TGTGCCAGCAGCCTACTCTCAAACACCATATATTTT
TRBD2	TRBJ2-7	TRBV20-1	.	CSATPSGRNYEQYF	TGCAGTGCTACCCCCAGCGGGAGGAACTACGAGCAGTACTTC
.	TRBJ1-1	TRBV6-2/TRBV6-3	few	CASRQPNTEAFF	TGTGCCAGCAGACAGCCGAACACTGAAGCTTTCTTT
TRBD1	TRBJ2-1	TRBV4-2	many	CASSLGQGLYNEQFF	TGTGCCAGCAGCCTCGGACAGGGGCTCTACAATGAGCAGTTCTTC
.	TRBJ1-1	TRBV27	.	CASRARSLRGTEAFF	TGTGCCAGCAGAGCCAGGTCCTTGAGGGGCACTGAAGCTTTCTTT
.	TRBJ2-1	TRBV20-1	.	CSARDRQIYNEQFF	TGCAGTGCTAGAGACCGACAGATCTACAATGAGCAGTTCTTC
.	TRBJ1-2	TRBV7-2	many	CASSFEESDPYGYTF	TGTGCCAGCAGCTTTGAGGAAAGCGATCCCTATGGCTACACCTTC
.	TRBJ1-5	TRBV3-1	.	CASSQGEGWNQPQHF	TGTGCCAGCAGCCAAGGGGAGGGTTGGAATCAGCCCCAGCATTTT
.	TRBJ2-1	TRBV29-1	.	CSATLAHALHEQFF	TGCAGCGCGACACTAGCCCATGCCCTCCATGAGCAGTTCTTC
TRBD1	TRBJ1-2	TRBV27	once	CASSNPRTGKNYGYTF	TGTGCCAGCAGTAACCCACGGACAGGGAAAAACTATGGCTACACCTTC
.	TRBJ2-3	TRBV7-2	many	CASSLDPGTDTQYF	TGTGCCAGCAGCTTAGACCCCGGCACAGATACGCAGTATTTT
TRBD2	TRBJ2-7	TRBV6-1	few	CASSDVSGITYEQYF	TGTGCCAGCAGTGATGTTAGCGGGATAACCTACGAGCAGTACTTC
.	TRBJ1-5	TRBV5-1	.	CASSLVAGGNQPQHF	TGCGCCAGCAGCTTGGTGGCGGGGGGCAATCAGCCCCAGCATTTT
.	TRBJ1-6	TRBV7-9	many	CASSLRDNSPLHF	TGTGCCAGCAGCTTAAGGGATAATTCACCCCTCCACTTT
.	TRBJ1-4	TRBV30	few	CAWSVAGEKLFF	TGTGCCTGGAGTGTCGCCGGAGAAAAACTGTTTTTT
TRBD1	TRBJ2-5	TRBV20-1	.	CSARTGGAFGAQYF	TGCAGTGCTAGGACAGGGGGCGCGTTCGGTGCCCAGTACTTC
TRBD1	TRBJ1-5	TRBV30	few	CAWSVRDRVHQPQHF	TGTGCCTGGAGTGTACGAGACAGGGTGCATCAGCCCCAGCATTTT
.	TRBJ2-7	TRBV20-1	.	CSAKAATKDEQYF	TGCAGTGCTAAAGCCGCGACTAAGGACGAGCAGTACTTC
.	TRBJ1-3	TRBV6-5	.	CASGWGVSGNTIYF	TGTGCCAGCGGCTGGGGGGTGAGTGGAAACACCATATATTTT
.	TRBJ2-2	TRBV27	.	CASSPFGGANTGELFF	TGTGCCAGCAGCCCATTCGGAGGGGCGAACACCGGGGAGCTGTTTTTT
.	TRBJ2-1	TRBV29-1	few	CSVGEAGLYNEQFF	TGCAGCGTTGGGGAAGCGGGTCTCTACAATGAGCAGTTCTTC
.	TRBJ2-1	TRBV7-2	many	CASSLDSGSYNEQFF	TGTGCCAGCAGCTTAGATAGCGGTTCCTACAATGAGCAGTTCTTC
TRBD1	TRBJ1-6	TRBV6-6	.	CASSGQAGNSPLHF	TGTGCCAGCAGCGGACAGGCCGGTAATTCACCCCTCCACTTT
.	TRBJ1-1	TRBV4-1	many	CASSQENNRPTEAFF	TGCGCCAGCAGCCAAGAGAACAACCGGCCCACTGAAGCTTTCTTT
.	TRBJ1-6	TRBV2	many	CASSLVSGTNSPLHF	TGTGCCAGCAGCCTAGTGTCGGGGACTAATTCACCCCTCCACTTT
TRBD1	TRBJ1-1	TRBV28	few	CASSSMTGTAGTEAFF	TGTGCCAGCAGTTCCATGACCGGGACAGCAGGCACTGAAGCTTTCTTT
.	TRBJ2-7	TRBV27	many	CASSTGLLTYEQYF	TGTGCCAGCAGTACAGGACTCCTCACCTACGAGCAGTACTTC
.	TRBJ1-5	TRBV19	many	CASSVSREQPQHF	TGTGCCAGTAGTGTCTCCCGGGAGCAGCCCCAGCATTTT
.	TRBJ2-1	TRBV5-1	few	CASSLGLSGANEQFF	TGCGCCAGCAGCTTGGGACTTTCGGGGGCCAATGAGCAGTTCTTC
.	TRBJ1-5	TRBV21-1	many	CASSRRRHRFPGNQPQHF	TGTGCCAGCAGCAGAAGGAGACATCGGTTCCCGGGCAATCAGCCCCAGCATTTT
.	TRBJ1-6	TRBV20-1	.	CSARGAYNSPLHF	TGCAGTGCTAGAGGTGCCTATAATTCACCCCTCCACTTT
TRBD2	TRBJ2-1	TRBV30	many	CAWSVHPWTSGRGGNEQFF	TGTGCCTGGAGTGTACACCCCTGGACTAGCGGGAGGGGAGGCAATGAGCAGTTCTTC
.	TRBJ2-3	TRBV4-3	once	CASSQDGLMRPVLSQYF	TGCGCCAGCAGCCAAGATGGCCTTATGCGTCCTGTCCTGTCGCAGTATTTT
TRBD2	TRBJ2-7	TRBV7-9	few	CASSGRRLAGGEQYF	TGTGCCAGCAGCGGCCGTCGACTAGCGGGAGGCGAGCAGTACTTC
TRBD2	TRBJ2-7	TRBV6-1	few	CASSGRLAGGYEQYF	TGTGCCAGCAGTGGTCGACTAGCGGGCGGCTACGAGCAGTACTTC
TRBD1	TRBJ1-5	TRBV12-3/TRBV12-4	few	CASSFQGANQPQHF	TGTGCCAGCAGTTTTCAGGGGGCTAATCAGCCCCAGCATTTT